Presented here are 32 T cell receptor beta chains from one specimen sequenced in a study of T cells in Graves' hyperthyroidism and ophthalmopathy (dated by TCRdb to about 2019). The library came from multiplex PCR. The sequencer was an Illumina HiSeq 2000. Amplification of TCR beta CDR3 regions was carried out from RNA transcripts. For the first round of RT-PCR on the TCR CDR3, the HTBI primer set was used together with the Qiagen OneStep RT-PCR kit. TCRdb trimmed public reads at Q25 via fastp, called clones via MiXCR and kept in-frame beta chains. Here each entry gathers all rows of one CDR3 protein and keeps the most common genes and DNA. This sample holds over 700,000 distinct CDR3 sequences; 38% were observed only once. Approximately 8.7% of the sample rests with the top ten. The sample was blood. The receptors originated from a man younger than 30 with Graves' hyperthyroidism.

The chain uses TRBV7-6 and TRBJ2-3; 7 bases line up with TRBD1. Germline CDR1 SGHVS, CDR2 FNYEAQ. V lost 1 base to trimming and J lost 2 bases; unmatched junction nucleotides: 12. The CDR3 totals 18 residues. In DNA form, the CDR3 reads TGTGCCAGCAGCTTAGTAAGAGAACAGGGGTCCCCCACAGATACGCAGTATTTT. Amino acids: CASSLVREQGSPTDTQYF.

The chain joins TRBV5-1 to TRBJ1-1, with D tentatively TRBD1 (5 bases). V lost 1 base and J 5 bases, leaving 12 bases between the germline ends. This CDR3 comprises 14 residues. Germline CDR1 reads SGHRS; CDR2 reads YFSETQ. The CDR3 is CASSLSEEGTEAFF. CDR3 nucleotides: TGCGCCAGCAGCTTGTCTGAGGAGGGGACTGAAGCTTTCTTT.

This clonotype was seen a few times. This CDR3 reads CASSSGVAQYF. In nucleotides, the CDR3 is TGTGCCAGCAGTTCGGGGGTCGCGCAGTACTTC. The chain joins TRBV27 to TRBJ2-5, with D possibly matching TRBD2 (6 bases). V gave up 4 bases and J gave up 11 bases, with 11 bases separating them. The CDR3 is made up of 11 amino acids. Per the germline V gene, CDR1 is MNHEY and CDR2 is SMNVEV (reference sequence).

This clonotype turned up a few times. The chain uses TRBV4-1 and TRBJ2-5; D not certain. V was shortened by 3 bases and J by 5 bases, with 10 bases between the two germline ends. Germline-derived CDR1 and CDR2 are MGHRA and YSYEKL. The length of the CDR3 is 13 residues. CDR3 bases: TGCGCCAGCAGCCATGACACGTCGGAGACCCAGTACTTC. Protein sequence: CASSHDTSETQYF.

This clonotype turned up a few times. At one end, the junction sequence differs from germline, possibly due to a read error. The genes are TRBV10-3 and TRBJ1-6; 10 bases line up with TRBD1. The germline CDR1 and CDR2 sequences are ENHRY and SYGVKD. CDR3 length: 15 residues. In DNA form, the CDR3 reads TGTGCCAGCAGTAGACAGGGGGCAGAAAATTCACCCCTCCACTTT. Protein product: CASSRQGAENSPLHF.

As to this clonotype: Since a much larger clone is just one base distant, this may be a read error. The chain recombines TRBV4-1 with TRBJ1-1; weak D call: TRBD1 (5 bases). This CDR3 has 13 residues. In germline, CDR1 is MGHRA, CDR2 YSYEKL. DNA of the CDR3: TGTGCCAGCAGCCCCTGGGGGAAAACTGAAGCTTTCTTT. Translated, it gives CASSPWGKTEAFF.

This clonotype was picked up a small number of times. This sequence joins TRBV12-3 or TRBV12-4 and TRBJ1-2; 8 positions agree with TRBD1. V gave up 5 bases and J gave up 4 bases; unmatched junction bases: 6. The CDR3 length is 14 residues. This chain's CDR3 is CASSTTGGTYGYTF. The CDR3 bases are TGTGCCAGCAGTACTACAGGGGGAACCTATGGCTACACCTTC.

This clonotype was counted many times. The rearrangement links TRBV6-2 or TRBV6-3 to TRBJ1-1; 8 bases are a match to TRBD1. In germline, CDR1 is MNHEY, CDR2 SVGEGT. This CDR3 comprises 13 residues. V gave up 6 bases and J gave up 0 bases; unmatched junction bases: 0. The CDR3 here is CASRTGVNTEAFF. CDR3 sequence (DNA): TGTGCCAGCAGGACAGGGGTGAACACTGAAGCTTTCTTT.

About this clonotype itself: One end of the junction varies from germline; a read error may be responsible. V gene TRBV5-1 combines with J gene TRBJ2-5, with 7 bases aligning to TRBD2. CDR1 is SGHRS and CDR2 is YFSETQ in the germline V gene. The length of the CDR3 is 15 residues. In DNA form, the CDR3 reads TGTGCCAGCAGCTCGAGAGGCGGGAGTCGAGAGACCCAGTACTTC. Translation gives CASSSRGGSRETQYF. Using reference TRBV5-1 and TRBJ2-5 for the parts outside the CDR3, the full variable domain is KAGVTQTPRYLIKTRGQQVTLSCSPISGHRSVSWYQQTPGQGLQFLFEYFSETQRNKGNFPGRFSGRQFSNSRSEMNVSTLELGDSALYLCASSSRGGSRETQYFGPGTRLLVL.

This clonotype was picked up many times. This rearrangement joins TRBV2 to TRBJ1-5, with D uncertain. From germline, CDR1 is SNHLY and CDR2 FYNNEI. V dropped 6 bases and J dropped 1 base, with 16 bases sitting between them. The CDR3 runs 16 residues. The CDR3 DNA sequence: TGTGCCAGCAGCCAAGAGGCCCCAAGGAGCAATCAGCCCCAGCATTTT. Amino acid sequence: CASSQEAPRSNQPQHF.

This clonotype was detected a few times. The chain recombines TRBV12-5 with TRBJ1-1, with no clear D. Germline V gene data show CDR1 as LGHNT and CDR2 as FRNRAP. The germline V and J ends were trimmed by 5 bases and 4 bases, with 11 bases remaining between them. CDR3 length: 13 residues. Here the CDR3 reads CASGQTAGTEAFF. The CDR3 bases are TGTGCTAGTGGTCAGACGGCGGGCACTGAAGCTTTCTTT.

This rearrangement joins TRBV19 to TRBJ1-2; D uncertain. This CDR3 is built from 14 residues. V was trimmed by 6 bases and J by 0 bases, leaving 11 bases between them. The V gene's germline CDR1 is LNHDA and CDR2 SQIVND (reference sequence). This CDR3 is CASSADASNYGYTF. The CDR3 DNA follows: TGTGCCAGTAGCGCGGACGCATCTAACTATGGCTACACCTTC.

This chain links TRBV7-2 with TRBJ2-7; 13 bases map to TRBD2. CDR3 size: 16 residues. Germline V CDR1 and CDR2: SGHTA, FQGNSA. V lost 5 bases, J lost 4 bases, and 8 bases stayed unmatched. CDR3 nucleotides: TGTGCCAGCAGCCCTACTAGCGGGAGGGCCAGTTACGAGCAGTACTTC. It encodes CASSPTSGRASYEQYF.

This clonotype was picked up a small number of times. The chain couples TRBV9 to TRBJ2-5; D may match TRBD1 or TRBD2 (6 bases each). Germline CDR1 reads SGDLS; CDR2 reads YYNGEE. This CDR3 comprises 14 residues. The germline V and J ends were trimmed by 8 bases and 0 bases, with 14 bases remaining between them. As DNA, the CDR3 is TGTGCCAGAGGGGGGAGGACCTACCAAGAGACCCAGTACTTC. Its translation is CARGGRTYQETQYF.

This clonotype was recorded many times. V and J are TRBV25-1 and TRBJ1-6; 8 bases line up with TRBD1. J gave up 10 bases and V 6 bases, and 8 bases lay outside the gene matches. CDR1 is MGHDK and CDR2 is SYGVNS in the germline V gene. The CDR3 is made up of 14 amino acids. As DNA, the CDR3 is TGTGCCAGCAGCGACAGGGGAAAATGGTCACCCCTCCACTTT. It codes for CASSDRGKWSPLHF. Filled out from reference TRBV25-1 and TRBJ1-6, the complete variable domain reads EADIYQTPRYLVIGTGKKITLECSQTMGHDKMYWYQQDPGMELHLIHYSYGVNSTEKGDLSSESTVSRIRTEHFPLTLESARPSHTSQYLCASSDRGKWSPLHFGNGTRLTVT.

This clonotype occurred many times. The chain is built from TRBV5-1 and TRBJ2-7; TRBD1 matches at 7 bases. Germline CDR1 and CDR2: SGHRS and YFSETQ. V trimming: 0 bases; J trimming: 2 bases; junction bases outside the gene matches: 5. The CDR3 extends over 15 amino acids. The chain's CDR3 is CASSLGGTDAYEQYF. In DNA, the CDR3 is TGCGCCAGCAGCTTGGGGGGGACAGATGCCTACGAGCAGTACTTC.

This clonotype has just one count. V and J are TRBV29-1 and TRBJ1-1; weak D call: TRBD1 (5 bases). This CDR3 spans 14 amino acids. The V end lost 4 bases, the J end lost 3 bases, and 15 bases lay between the germline ends. CDR1 is SQVTM, CDR2 ANQGSEA, per germline. CDR3 in amino acids: CSVALLLGDTEAFF. The CDR3 bases are TGCAGCGTTGCCTTATTACTAGGGGACACTGAAGCTTTCTTT. The full variable domain, its missing parts supplied by reference TRBV29-1 and TRBJ1-1, is SAVISQKPSRDICQRGTSLTIQCQVDSQVTMMFWYRQQPGQSLTLIATANQGSEATYESGFVIDKFPISRPNLTFSTLTVSNMSPEDSSIYLCSVALLLGDTEAFFGQGTRLTVV.

The genes are TRBV4-1 and TRBJ1-1; D gene ambiguous. CDR1 and CDR2 from the germline V gene are MGHRA and YSYEKL. The CDR3 has 14 residues. Between the trimmed V and J ends, which lost 0 bases and 1 base, there was a span of 6 bases. CDR3 nucleotides: TGCGCCAGCAGCCAAGAATCAAAGAACACTGAAGCTTTCTTT. Its protein product is CASSQESKNTEAFF.

This clonotype was counted only a few times. This chain joins TRBV7-9 and TRBJ2-7; possibly TRBD1 for D (6 bases). This CDR3 spans 15 amino acids. The V end lost 7 bases, the J end lost 0 bases, and 16 bases lay between the germline ends. The germline V gene encodes CDR1 SEHNR and CDR2 FQNEAQ (reference sequence). The CDR3 DNA is TGTGCCAGCACCCTAATGTCAGGGGTCTCCTACGAGCAGTACTTC. It is translated as CASTLMSGVSYEQYF.

As concerns this clonotype: A clone one base away is much larger, so this may be a read error. The chain is built from TRBV7-6 and TRBJ1-2, with D uncertain. In germline, CDR1 is SGHVS, CDR2 FNYEAQ. The CDR3 spans 16 residues. CDR3 sequence: CASSLDAGTPLYGYIF. The CDR3 DNA reads TGTGCCAGCAGCCTCGACGCGGGCACTCCCCTCTATGGCTACATCTTC. The full variable domain, its missing parts supplied by reference TRBV7-6 and TRBJ1-2, is GAGVSQSPRYKVTKRGQDVALRCDPISGHVSLYWYRQALGQGPEFLTYFNYEAQQDKSGLPNDRFSAERPEGSISTLTIQRTEQRDSAMYRCASSLDAGTPLYGYIFGSGTRLTVV.

Points on this clonotype: This is likely a read error, given that the CDR3 carries no conserved phenylalanine or tryptophan at its end. The DNA is left out, because the CDR3 cannot be placed on it with certainty; the CDR3 is given as TCRdb lists it. The V and J genes are TRBV7-9 and TRBJ1-4; the table's D call, TRBD1, has no DNA check behind it. Germline CDR1 SEHNR, CDR2 FQNEAQ (reference sequence). The CDR3 adds up to 10 amino acids, both ends counted. The CDR3 reads CASSPGSLDY.

The J gene is TRBJ2-5, the V gene TRBV7-8; 11 nucleotides line up with TRBD2. Looked up from germline, CDR1 is SGHVS and CDR2 is FQNEAQ. CDR3 size: 18 residues. Trimming removed 4 bases from V and 1 base from J; junction bases left unmatched: 11. For the CDR3, the DNA is TGTGCCAGCAGCTCGGGACTAGCGGCACTACTCTTCCAAGAGACCCAGTACTTC. Protein product: CASSSGLAALLFQETQYF.

This chain uses TRBV5-4 with TRBJ2-7; a possible D gene is TRBD2 (5 bases). The CDR3 contains 14 residues. Germline CDR1 and CDR2: SGHNT and YYREEE (reference sequence). Trimming left V 4 bases short and J 3 bases short, with 14 bases between. The CDR3 region is CASSTRGRGYEQYF. Written as DNA, the CDR3 is TGTGCCAGCAGCACGCGAGGGCGCGGCTACGAGCAGTACTTC.

This clonotype was observed at least ten times. The chain couples TRBV9 to TRBJ1-1, with a possible D match to TRBD1 (6 bases). CDR3 size: 15 residues. Per the germline V gene, CDR1 is SGDLS and CDR2 is YYNGEE. V lost 4 bases and J 0 bases, leaving 13 bases between the germline ends. CDR3 residues: CASSPSGGLNTEAFF. The CDR3 DNA follows: TGTGCCAGCAGCCCCTCGGGGGGCCTGAACACTGAAGCTTTCTTT.

This clonotype was seen at least ten times. The J gene is TRBJ2-5, the V gene TRBV7-9, with 9 nucleotides matching TRBD1. The CDR3 covers 13 residues. V lost 5 bases, J lost 5 bases, and 3 bases stayed unmatched. Per the germline V gene, CDR1 is SEHNR and CDR2 is FQNEAQ (reference sequence). The chain's CDR3 is CASSRDRAETQYF. CDR3 nucleotides: TGTGCCAGCAGCCGGGACAGGGCGGAGACCCAGTACTTC.

This rearrangement joins TRBV2 to TRBJ2-7; D is unclear. CDR3 length: 13 amino acids. In germline, CDR1 is SNHLY, CDR2 FYNNEI. V was pared by 6 bases and J by 1 base, with 10 bases between. The CDR3 reads CASRAWDSYEQYF. The CDR3 nucleotides read TGTGCCAGCAGGGCTTGGGATTCCTACGAGCAGTACTTC. Based on the CDR3 plus reference TRBV2 and TRBJ2-7, the full variable domain is EPEVTQTPSHQVTQMGQEVILRCVPISNHLYFYWYRQILGQKVEFLVSFYNNEISEKSEIFDDQFSVERPDGSNFTLKIRSTKLEDSAMYFCASRAWDSYEQYFGPGTRLTVT.

The sample holds many counts of this clonotype. V usage is TRBV6-5 and J usage is TRBJ1-6; D is unclear. Per germline, CDR1 MNHEY and CDR2 SVGAGI. CDR3 length: 14 amino acids. V was pared by 4 bases and J by 0 bases, with 4 bases between. The CDR3 DNA sequence: TGTGCCAGCAGTTCTAGCTCCTATAATTCACCCCTCCACTTT. Protein product: CASSSSSYNSPLHF.

Remarks on this clonotype: Possible read error: a much larger clone is one base away. This chain links TRBV7-2 with TRBJ1-5; D is unresolved. The germline V gene has CDR1 SGHTA and CDR2 FQGNSA. The CDR3 totals 15 residues. The CDR3 reads CARSLARTGNQPQHF. CDR3 nucleotides: TGTGCCCGCAGCTTAGCCAGGACGGGCAATCAGCCCCAGCATTTT.

This clonotype was observed at least ten times. The chain recombines TRBV7-9 with TRBJ2-5; D gene unclear. Germline V gene data show CDR1 as SEHNR and CDR2 as FQNEAQ (reference sequence). The V and J ends lost 2 bases and 2 bases respectively, with 6 bases between them. The CDR3 has 13 amino acids. In DNA, the CDR3 is TGTGCCAGCAGCTTACCATTACAAGAGACCCAGTACTTC. Its translation: CASSLPLQETQYF.

This clonotype was seen at least ten times. The chain joins TRBV2 to TRBJ1-1; the D is unclear. CDR3 length: 14 amino acids. CDR1 is SNHLY, CDR2 FYNNEI, per germline. Deletions cut 3 bases from V and 1 base from J, with 9 bases between. CDR3 region: CASSERSRNTEAFF. CDR3 nucleotides: TGTGCCAGCAGTGAGCGGTCCCGGAACACTGAAGCTTTCTTT.

This clonotype was recorded many times. The chain recombines TRBV12-3 or TRBV12-4 with TRBJ1-5; no definite D call. The CDR3 covers 14 residues. Trimming cost V 4 bases and J 0 bases, with 7 bases left between them. The CDR3 spells CASSSRLSNQPQHF. The CDR3 DNA reads TGTGCCAGCAGTTCCAGGCTTAGCAATCAGCCCCAGCATTTT.

The rearrangement uses TRBV12-3 or TRBV12-4 and TRBJ1-2, with D hard to call. This CDR3 has 14 amino acids. V was pared by 2 bases and J by 2 bases, with 9 bases between. The chain's CDR3 is CASSLLRGNYGYTF. The CDR3 DNA reads as TGTGCCAGCAGTTTACTCCGCGGGAACTATGGCTACACCTTC.